These 9 T cell receptor beta chains came from one sample sequenced in a study of Ad26.COV2.S vaccination and SARS-CoV-2 variants. Repertoires were generated with immunoSEQ multiplex PCR, while TCRdb's copy carries only in-frame clones and drops some. The sample yields roughly 380,000 clones, roughly 81% seen once. Treatment: some 20 received Ad26.COV2.S at low or high dose, single or two shots; 5 received placebo; per-sample allocation not given. Each sample was drawn 63 days after the first injection (of vaccine or placebo). Specimen: peripheral blood, collected in a trial of Ad26.COV2.S vaccine versus placebo. All receptors come from a person aged 18-60 years who received the Ad26.COV2.S COVID-19 vaccine or a placebo.

The chain is built from TRBV3-1 (or the pseudogene TRBV3-2) and TRBJ2-7; D uncertain. V lost 3 bases and J 6 bases, leaving 12 bases between the germline ends. The CDR3 runs 13 residues. CDR1 and CDR2 (germline): LGHDT, YNNKEL (reference sequence). CDR3 bases: TGTGCCAGCAGCCAGAGCCGAGTCGGCGAGCAGTACTTC. Amino acids: CASSQSRVGEQYF.

CDR3 sequence: CAWSVRGAEAFF. The CDR3 region has the DNA TGTGCCTGGAGTGTACGGGGCGCTGAAGCTTTCTTT. The chain joins TRBV30 to TRBJ1-1; D is perhaps TRBD1 (5 bases). The CDR3 is made up of 12 amino acids. Looked up from germline, CDR1 is GTSNPN and CDR2 is SVGIG (reference sequence). V was cut by 0 bases and J by 6 bases, with 8 bases left in between.

The chain links TRBV13 to TRBJ2-7; 8 bases are a match to TRBD1. Germline V gene sequence: CDR1 PRHDT, CDR2 FYEKMQ (reference sequence). The CDR3 sequence is 14 residues long. V dropped 5 bases and J dropped 7; count of bases not matched to a gene: 10. CDR3 in amino acids: CASSIRDRILEQYF. The CDR3 nucleotides are TGTGCCAGCAGCATCCGGGACAGGATTTTGGAGCAGTACTTC.

Remarks on this clone: This clone may be a read error of a much larger clone one base away. This chain uses TRBV14 with TRBJ2-6; possibly TRBD1 for D (5 bases). With 0 bases removed from V and 3 bases from J, the gap between germline ends came to 33 bases. The CDR3 is 24 amino acids. Germline V CDR1 and CDR2: SGHDN, FVKESK. The CDR3 region is CASSQDRAAQGITPTIFGANVLTF. The CDR3 DNA is TGTGCCAGCAGCCAAGACCGCGCGGCCCAGGGTATAACCCCGACGATTTTTGGGGCCAACGTCCTGACTTTC. Full variable domain (remainder filled in from reference TRBV14 and TRBJ2-6): EAGVTQFPSHSVIEKGQTVTLRCDPISGHDNLYWYRRVMGKEIKFLLHFVKESKQDESGMPNNRFLAERTGGTYSTLKVQPAELEDSGVYFCASSQDRAAQGITPTIFGANVLTFGAGSRLTVL.

This chain links TRBV18 with TRBJ2-3; the D gene could be TRBD1 or TRBD2 (5 bases each). Trimming took off 3 bases at V and 6 bases at J, with 22 bases between the two ends. Germline loops: CDR1 KGHSH, CDR2 LQKENI. This CDR3 spans 17 amino acids. The CDR3 DNA reads as TGTGCCAGCTCACCGACTGGGGGAGCTCAGGTCCTGGATACGCAGTATTTT. Amino acids: CASSPTGGAQVLDTQYF.

The gene calls are TRBV18 and TRBJ1-1, with D possibly being TRBD1 (6 bases). CDR1 KGHSH and CDR2 LQKENI come from the germline V gene. V lost 0 bases and J lost 5, with 13 bases in between. The CDR3 totals 15 residues. The CDR3 DNA sequence: TGTGCCAGCTCACCACCTCAGGGGCCGAGAACTGAAGCTTTCTTT. Its translation is CASSPPQGPRTEAFF.

V and J are TRBV7-9 and TRBJ1-4; D unclear. The CDR3 extends over 13 amino acids. The V gene's germline CDR1 is SEHNR and CDR2 FQNEAQ (reference sequence). Trimming took off 5 bases at V and 4 bases at J, with 8 bases between the two ends. The CDR3 region is CASSPRSNEKLFF. The DNA of the CDR3 is TGTGCCAGCAGCCCCCGCAGTAATGAAAAACTGTTTTTT. Variable domain in full (rest from reference TRBV7-9 and TRBJ1-4): DTGVSQNPRHKITKRGQNVTFRCDPISEHNRLYWYRQTLGQGPEFLTYFQNEAQLEKSRLLSDRFSAERPKGSFSTLEIQRTEQGDSAMYLCASSPRSNEKLFFGSGTQLSVL.

The chain uses TRBV5-6 and TRBJ2-3; 8 nucleotides line up with TRBD2. The CDR3 runs to 15 residues. Germline-derived CDR1 and CDR2 are SGHDT and YYEEEE. Unmatched junction bases numbered 9, after V lost 7 bases and J lost 2 bases. The DNA for the CDR3 is TGTGCCAGCGAGGATCGAGCGGGGGACACAGATACGCAGTATTTT. Encoded protein: CASEDRAGDTDTQYF.

V is TRBV19 and J is TRBJ1-1; the D gene is possibly TRBD1 (6 bases). The V and J ends lost 1 base and 1 base respectively, with 10 bases between them. The CDR3 sequence is 15 residues long. Germline V lookup: CDR1 LNHDA, CDR2 SQIVND (reference sequence). The CDR3 DNA sequence: TGTGCCAGTAGTATAGTAGCGGGGGCGAACACTGAAGCTTTCTTT. Its translation is CASSIVAGANTEAFF.